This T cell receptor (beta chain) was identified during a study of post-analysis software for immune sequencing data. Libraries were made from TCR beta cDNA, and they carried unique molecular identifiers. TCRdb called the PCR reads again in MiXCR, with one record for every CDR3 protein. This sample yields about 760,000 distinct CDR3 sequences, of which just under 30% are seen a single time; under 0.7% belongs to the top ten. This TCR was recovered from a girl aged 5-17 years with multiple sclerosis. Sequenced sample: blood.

The CDR3 sequence is CASSYSIPAGGYGYTF. CDR3 bases: TGTGCCAGCAGTTACTCGATTCCCGCAGGGGGCTATGGCTACACCTTC. This sequence joins TRBV6-8 and TRBJ1-2; 7 positions match TRBD1. J lost 4 bases, V lost 0 bases, and 8 bases had no gene match. From germline, CDR1 is MNHGY and CDR2 SAAAGT. The CDR3 spans 16 residues.